The present T cell receptor beta chain was sequenced within a study of blood T cell repertoires in COVID-19. About the research overall: T cells, B-cell-depleted T cells, or PBMCs provided the cDNA or gDNA that served as material.

V lost 3 bases to trimming and J lost 4 bases; unmatched junction nucleotides: 7. This CDR3 has 18 amino acids. Source study methods: Reference gene primer amplification gave nucleated cell count estimates. The protocol was immunoSEQ multiplex PCR, while the TCRdb copy is restricted to in-frame clones and leaves out a portion. V and J calls and clone size are as listed in that table; D and trimming were resolved from the DNA. The profile shows 150,000 to 250,000 clones, approximately 84% of them singletons. The gene calls are TRBV23-1 and TRBJ2-3; 16 positions match TRBD2. TRBV23-1 is designated an ORF whose function remains uncertain. The clonotype comes from a human donor with acute or convalescent COVID-19. The donor label of this sample is uncertain. Sequencing was carried out using peripheral blood. The CDR3 reads CASSHFPGTSGRADTQYF. The CDR3 nucleotides read TGCGCCAGCAGTCATTTCCCCGGGACTAGCGGGAGGGCAGATACGCAGTATTTT.